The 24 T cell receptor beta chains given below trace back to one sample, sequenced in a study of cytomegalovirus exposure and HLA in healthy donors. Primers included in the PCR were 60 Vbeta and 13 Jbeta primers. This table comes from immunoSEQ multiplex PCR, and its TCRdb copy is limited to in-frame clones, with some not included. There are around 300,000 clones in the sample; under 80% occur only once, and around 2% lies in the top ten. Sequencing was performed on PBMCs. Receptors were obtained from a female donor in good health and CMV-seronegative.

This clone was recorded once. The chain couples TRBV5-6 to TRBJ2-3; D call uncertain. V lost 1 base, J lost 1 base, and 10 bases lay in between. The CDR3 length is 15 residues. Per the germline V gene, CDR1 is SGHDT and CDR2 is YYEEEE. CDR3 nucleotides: TGTGCCAGCAGCTTGACACAGCCAGGCACAGATACGCAGTATTTT. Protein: CASSLTQPGTDTQYF.

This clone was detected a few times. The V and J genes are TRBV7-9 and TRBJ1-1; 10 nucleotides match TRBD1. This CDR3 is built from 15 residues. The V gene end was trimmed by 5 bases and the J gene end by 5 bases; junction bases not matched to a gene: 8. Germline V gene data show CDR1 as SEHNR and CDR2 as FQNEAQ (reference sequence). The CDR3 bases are TGTGCCAGCAGCCAACCGGGACAGGGGTTAACTGAAGCTTTCTTT. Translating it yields CASSQPGQGLTEAFF.

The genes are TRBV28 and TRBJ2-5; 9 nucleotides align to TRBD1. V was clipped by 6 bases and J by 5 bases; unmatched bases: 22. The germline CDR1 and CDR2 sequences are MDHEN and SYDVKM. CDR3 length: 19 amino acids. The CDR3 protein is CASSLTRDREGPSRETQYF. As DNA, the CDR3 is TGTGCCAGCAGCTTAACCCGGGACAGGGAGGGACCTTCCAGGGAGACCCAGTACTTC.

The CDR3, as DNA: TGTGCCAGCAGCTTAGGAACAGGGTCGCGCTACAATGAGCAGTTCTTC. Translation: CASSLGTGSRYNEQFF. V and J are TRBV7-2 and TRBJ2-1, with D perhaps TRBD1 (6 bases). This CDR3 comprises 16 residues. V lost 1 base and J 3 bases, leaving 13 bases between the germline ends. CDR1 is SGHTA and CDR2 is FQGNSA in the germline V gene.

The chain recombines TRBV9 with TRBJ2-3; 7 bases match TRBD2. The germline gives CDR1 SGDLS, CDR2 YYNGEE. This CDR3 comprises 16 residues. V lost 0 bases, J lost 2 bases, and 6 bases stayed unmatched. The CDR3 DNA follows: TGTGCCAGCAGCGTAGGAATCCGGGGGGACACAGATACGCAGTATTTT. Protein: CASSVGIRGDTDTQYF.

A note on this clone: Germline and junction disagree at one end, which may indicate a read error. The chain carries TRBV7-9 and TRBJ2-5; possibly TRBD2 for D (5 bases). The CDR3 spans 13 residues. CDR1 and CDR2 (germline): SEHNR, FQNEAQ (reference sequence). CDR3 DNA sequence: TGTTCCAGCAGCGAGGACTCCCAAGAGACCCAGTACTTC. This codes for CSSSEDSQETQYF.

Here the CDR3 reads CASSATGRSYEQYF. The CDR3, as DNA: TGTGCCAGCAGCGCGACAGGGAGATCCTACGAGCAGTACTTC. The rearrangement links TRBV7-9 to TRBJ2-5, with 7 bases identical to TRBD1. The assigned J gene may be wrong: the sequence end matches TRBJ2-7 better. In germline, CDR1 is SEHNR, CDR2 FQNEAQ (reference sequence). The CDR3 is made up of 14 amino acids.

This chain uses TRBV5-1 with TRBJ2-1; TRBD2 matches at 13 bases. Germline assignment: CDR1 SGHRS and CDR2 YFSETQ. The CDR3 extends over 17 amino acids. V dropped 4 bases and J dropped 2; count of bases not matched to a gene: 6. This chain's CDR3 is CASSQSGLAGPYNEQFF. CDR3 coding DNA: TGCGCCAGCAGCCAGTCGGGACTAGCGGGACCCTACAATGAGCAGTTCTTC. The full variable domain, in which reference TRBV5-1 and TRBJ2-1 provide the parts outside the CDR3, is KAGVTQTPRYLIKTRGQQVTLSCSPISGHRSVSWYQQTPGQGLQFLFEYFSETQRNKGNFPGRFSGRQFSNSRSEMNVSTLELGDSALYLCASSQSGLAGPYNEQFFGPGTRLTVL.

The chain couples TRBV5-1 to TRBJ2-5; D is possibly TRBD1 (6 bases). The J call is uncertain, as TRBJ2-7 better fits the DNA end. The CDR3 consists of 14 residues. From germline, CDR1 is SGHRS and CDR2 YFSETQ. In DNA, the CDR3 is TGCGCCAGCAGCCCCAGGGGCTTATCCTACGAGCAGTACTTC. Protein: CASSPRGLSYEQYF.

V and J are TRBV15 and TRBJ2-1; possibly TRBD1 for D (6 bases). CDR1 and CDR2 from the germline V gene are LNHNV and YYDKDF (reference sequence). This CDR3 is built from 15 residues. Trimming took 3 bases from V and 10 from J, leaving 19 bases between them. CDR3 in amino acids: CATSRPGQSRGEQFF. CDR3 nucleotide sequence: TGTGCCACCAGCAGGCCGGGACAATCACGAGGAGAGCAGTTCTTC. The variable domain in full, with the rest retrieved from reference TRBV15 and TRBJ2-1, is DAMVIQNPRYQVTQFGKPVTLSCSQTLNHNVMYWYQQKSSQAPKLLFHYYDKDFNNEADTPDNFQSRRPNTSFCFLDIRSPGLGDTAMYLCATSRPGQSRGEQFFGPGTRLTVL.

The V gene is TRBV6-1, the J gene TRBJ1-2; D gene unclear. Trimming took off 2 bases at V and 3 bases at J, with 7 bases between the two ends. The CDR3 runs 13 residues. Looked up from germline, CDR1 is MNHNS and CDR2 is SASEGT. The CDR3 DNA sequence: TGTGCCAGCAGTGAACGGGGTTACTATGGCTACACCTTC. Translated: CASSERGYYGYTF.

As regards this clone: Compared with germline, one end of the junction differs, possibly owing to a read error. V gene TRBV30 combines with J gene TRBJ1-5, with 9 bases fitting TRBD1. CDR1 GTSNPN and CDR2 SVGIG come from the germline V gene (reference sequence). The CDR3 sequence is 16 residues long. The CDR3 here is CAWSPGTGPSNQPQNF. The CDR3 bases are TGTGCCTGGTCTCCCGGGACAGGGCCTAGCAATCAGCCCCAGAATTTT.

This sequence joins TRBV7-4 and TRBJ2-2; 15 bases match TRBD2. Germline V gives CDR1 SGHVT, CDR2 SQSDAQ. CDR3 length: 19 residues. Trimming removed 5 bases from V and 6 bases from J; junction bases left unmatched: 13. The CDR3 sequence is CASSGTSGRRCVFPGELFF. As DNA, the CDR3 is TGTGCCAGCAGCGGGACTAGCGGGAGGAGGTGCGTATTCCCCGGGGAGCTGTTTTTT.

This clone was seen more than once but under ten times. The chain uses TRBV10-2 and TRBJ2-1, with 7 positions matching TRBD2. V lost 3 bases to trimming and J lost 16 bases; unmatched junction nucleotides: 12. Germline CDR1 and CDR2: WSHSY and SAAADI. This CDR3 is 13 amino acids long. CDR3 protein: CASSDLSGGSKFF. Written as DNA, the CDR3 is TGCGCCAGCAGTGACCTATCGGGCGGGAGCAAATTCTTC.

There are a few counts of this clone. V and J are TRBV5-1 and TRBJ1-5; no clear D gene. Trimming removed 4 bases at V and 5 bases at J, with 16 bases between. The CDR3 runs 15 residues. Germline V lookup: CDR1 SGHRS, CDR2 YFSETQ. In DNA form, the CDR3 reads TGCGCCAGCAGCCCATCGAACAGCATGGATCAGCCCCAGCATTTT. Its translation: CASSPSNSMDQPQHF.

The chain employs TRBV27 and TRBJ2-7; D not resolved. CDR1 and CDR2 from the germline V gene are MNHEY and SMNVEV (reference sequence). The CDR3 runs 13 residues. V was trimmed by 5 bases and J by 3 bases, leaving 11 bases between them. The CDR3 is CASSDQARYEQYF. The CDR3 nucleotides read TGTGCCAGCAGTGATCAAGCCCGCTACGAGCAGTACTTC.

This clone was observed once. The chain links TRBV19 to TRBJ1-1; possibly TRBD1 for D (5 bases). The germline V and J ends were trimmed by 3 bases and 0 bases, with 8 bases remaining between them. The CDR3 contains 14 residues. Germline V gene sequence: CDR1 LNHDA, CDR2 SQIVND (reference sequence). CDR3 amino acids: CASSIRGLNTEAFF. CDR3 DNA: TGTGCCAGTAGTATTAGGGGTTTGAACACTGAAGCTTTCTTT.

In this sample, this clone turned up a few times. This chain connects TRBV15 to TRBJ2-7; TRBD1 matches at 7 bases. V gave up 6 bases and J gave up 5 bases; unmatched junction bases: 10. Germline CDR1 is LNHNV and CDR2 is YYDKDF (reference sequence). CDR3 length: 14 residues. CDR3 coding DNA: TGTGCCACCAGAGAGACAGGGAAGGGGAACGAGCAGTACTTC. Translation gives CATRETGKGNEQYF.

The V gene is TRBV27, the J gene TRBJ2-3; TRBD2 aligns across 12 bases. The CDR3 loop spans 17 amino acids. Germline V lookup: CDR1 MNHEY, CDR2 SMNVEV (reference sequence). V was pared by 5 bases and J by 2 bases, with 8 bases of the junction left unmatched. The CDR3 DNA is TGTGCCAGCAGTCCGATCAGACTAGCGGGAGCCACAGATACGCAGTATTTT. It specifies CASSPIRLAGATDTQYF.

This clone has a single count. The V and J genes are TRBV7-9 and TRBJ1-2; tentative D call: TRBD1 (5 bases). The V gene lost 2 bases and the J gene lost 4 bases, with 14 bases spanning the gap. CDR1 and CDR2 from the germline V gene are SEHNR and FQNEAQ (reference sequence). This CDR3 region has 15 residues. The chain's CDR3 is CASSLIVQGFYGYTF. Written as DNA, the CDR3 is TGTGCCAGCAGCTTAATCGTCCAGGGCTTCTATGGCTACACCTTC.

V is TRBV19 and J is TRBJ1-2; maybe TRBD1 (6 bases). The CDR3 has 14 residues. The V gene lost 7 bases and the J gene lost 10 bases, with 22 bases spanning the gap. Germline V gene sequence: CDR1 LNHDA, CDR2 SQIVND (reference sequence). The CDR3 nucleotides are TGTGCCAGTACCCCGCTAACAGGGACGAACCCCTACACCTTC. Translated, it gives CASTPLTGTNPYTF.

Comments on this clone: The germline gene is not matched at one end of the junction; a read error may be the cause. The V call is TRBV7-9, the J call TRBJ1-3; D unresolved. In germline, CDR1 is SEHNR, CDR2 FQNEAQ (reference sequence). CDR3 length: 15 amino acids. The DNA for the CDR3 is TGTTCCAGCAGCTTTATTACGAGCTCTGGAAACACCATATATTTT. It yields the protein CSSSFITSSGNTIYF.

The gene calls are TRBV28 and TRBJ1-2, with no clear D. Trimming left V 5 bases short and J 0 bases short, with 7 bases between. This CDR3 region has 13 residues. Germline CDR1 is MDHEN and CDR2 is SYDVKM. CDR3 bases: TGTGCCAGCAGTACACAGACTAACTATGGCTACACCTTC. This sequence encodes CASSTQTNYGYTF.

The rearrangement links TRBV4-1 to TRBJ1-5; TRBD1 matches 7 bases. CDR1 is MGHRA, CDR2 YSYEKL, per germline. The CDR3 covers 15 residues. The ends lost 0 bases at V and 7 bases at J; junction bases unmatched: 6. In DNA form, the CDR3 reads TGCGCCAGCAGCCAAGAAGGGGACAGTCGACAGCCCCAGCATTTT. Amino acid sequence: CASSQEGDSRQPQHF.